This T cell receptor beta chain is from a study of human T cells and chemical hapten exposure. Trimming pared 0 bases from V and 4 bases from J, leaving 18 bases between. Germline values: CDR1 LGHDT, CDR2 YNNKEL (reference sequence). This CDR3 is 17 amino acids long. This clonotype was seen ten or more times. The time point denotes: patch test 2, 6 weeks after DPC sensitization. Treatment meaning: therapeutic diphenylcyclopropenone sensitization with weekly scalp DPC. From the RACE reads, TCRdb called clonotypes with MiXCR, one entry per CDR3 protein. Of a few hundred thousand distinct CDR3 sequences detected, roughly 6.3% appear once; the ten largest clones hold around 6%.

The sequencing used whole blood, collected in connection with sensitization to the hapten diphenylcyclopropenone (DPC). The sequence came from a woman aged 18 to 35 with alopecia areata. Some clones in this sample may be carry-over from other donors' samples. This chain uses TRBV3-1 with TRBJ2-5; D is unclear. The CDR3 bases are TGTGCCAGCAGCCAAGACCCCCCGGGTTCCCTCCCAGAGACCCAGTACTTC. Its translation: CASSQDPPGSLPETQYF.